This TCR beta chain was documented in a study of shared clonotypes between healthy human individuals. Notes on the study in general: Clonotype sharing among donors, it was expected, would be affected by sequencing depth.

Looked up from germline, CDR1 is SQVTM and CDR2 is ANQGSEA. The CDR3 consists of 14 residues. V dropped 6 bases and J dropped 0 bases, with 11 bases sitting between them. As for this clone: Its antigen is unknown.

Every subset had its genomic DNA shared out evenly among several immunoSEQ plates. The DNA input per sorted-subset replicate PCR was 150 to 200 ng, corresponding to 30,000 or so T cell genomes. This table comes from immunoSEQ multiplex PCR, and its TCRdb copy is limited to in-frame clones, with some not included. This table holds 2 million to 2.5 million clones, approximately 94% found once. Naive CD8 cells comprised CD45RO-negative, CCR7-positively selected cells, excluding terminally differentiated effector memory CD45RA+ cells. The sequencing input was naive CD8+ T cells sorted from blood. This chain connects TRBV29-1 to TRBJ1-4, with D unresolved. The sequence was obtained from a young man in good health. The chain's CDR3 is CSVEEPTTNEKLFF. CDR3 coding DNA: TGCAGCGTCGAGGAGCCCACAACTAATGAAAAACTGTTTTTT.